A selection of T cell receptor beta chains follows, all from one sample in a study of control samples from healthy donors and cancer patients. Sequencing used immunoSEQ multiplex PCR; TCRdb keeps in-frame clones, though not all of them. The sample records roughly 160,000 clones, approximately 94% being singletons. The sample comprised PBMCs. The receptors shown here come from a man aged 55 to 70 with colorectal cancer. Both conserved end residues are trimmed from each CDR3. Fields, in order: J gene, V gene, CDR3 protein.

TRBJ1-5 | TRBV7-2 | ASSPRTGPNQPQH
TRBJ1-2 | TRBV9 | ASSVPSKGASNYGYT
TRBJ2-2 | TRBV9 | ASSAGGTSGGYLSGELF
TRBJ1-6 | TRBV3-1/TRBV3-2 | ASSQSRVSPLH
TRBJ1-1 | TRBV7-2 | ASSPKNTEAF
TRBJ1-1 | TRBV12-3/TRBV12-4 | ASSRRYTEAF
TRBJ2-7 | TRBV3-1/TRBV3-2 | ASSPSGEGEQY
TRBJ2-5 | TRBV5-1 | ASSRSTGVSETQY
TRBJ1-1 | TRBV3-1/TRBV3-2 | ASSRNRGNTEAF
TRBJ1-1 | TRBV20-1 | SASNAGQGKDTEAF
TRBJ1-1 | TRBV5-1 | ASTLSGGDTEAF
TRBJ2-1 | TRBV6-4 | ASSDLAGGRNEQF
TRBJ1-2 | TRBV27 | ASRDRAYGYT
TRBJ1-4 | TRBV7-9 | ASSSRPRGATNEKLF
TRBJ1-2 | TRBV5-4 | ASSWPGTEGYT
TRBJ1-4 | TRBV10-3 | AAKGTENEKLF
TRBJ2-6 | TRBV19 | ASSPRVGANVLT
TRBJ2-3 | TRBV7-6 | ASSLAPGGRTDTQY
TRBJ2-5 | TRBV6-5 | ASDRGIGETQY
TRBJ1-1 | TRBV4-3 | ASSRYLRDTEAF
TRBJ1-6 | TRBV3-1/TRBV3-2 | ASSQGGGTLNNSPLH
TRBJ2-2 | TRBV7-2 | ASSPRGSGELF
TRBJ1-3 | TRBV5-5 | ASSPQGTGNTIY
TRBJ2-3 | TRBV3-1/TRBV3-2 | ASSSRGVGKTDTQY
TRBJ2-5 | TRBV21-1 | ASSINRVTQETQY
TRBJ2-7 | TRBV28 | ASRAGQGGHEQY
TRBJ1-3 | TRBV28 | ASSLVGGTNAGNTIY
TRBJ1-1 | TRBV19 | ASSIYGDGTEAF
TRBJ1-2 | TRBV24-1 | ATSDYGGGYT
TRBJ1-4 | TRBV5-4 | ASSKGQSTNEKLF
TRBJ1-2 | TRBV3-1/TRBV3-2 | ASSQTPEPINYGYT
TRBJ1-6 | TRBV7-9 | ASSRYRTGNSPLH
TRBJ1-1 | TRBV4-1 | ASSPYGGNTEAF
TRBJ2-3 | TRBV3-1/TRBV3-2 | ASSLQLVGTDTQY
TRBJ2-2 | TRBV6-6 | ASELANTGELF
TRBJ1-5 | TRBV7-2 | ASSSQGSDQPQH
TRBJ1-2 | TRBV6-5 | ASRLDTAHDYGYT
TRBJ2-2 | TRBV5-1 | ASSLGPANTGELF
TRBJ2-5 | TRBV11-2 | ASSSAGGGETQY
TRBJ2-5 | TRBV6-1 | ASSEFQTGDYRETQY
TRBJ1-1 | TRBV30 | ASPGRSGTEAF
TRBJ1-5 | TRBV19 | ASSSGDRGLFRQPQH
TRBJ2-5 | TRBV27 | ASSSPGAGLETQY